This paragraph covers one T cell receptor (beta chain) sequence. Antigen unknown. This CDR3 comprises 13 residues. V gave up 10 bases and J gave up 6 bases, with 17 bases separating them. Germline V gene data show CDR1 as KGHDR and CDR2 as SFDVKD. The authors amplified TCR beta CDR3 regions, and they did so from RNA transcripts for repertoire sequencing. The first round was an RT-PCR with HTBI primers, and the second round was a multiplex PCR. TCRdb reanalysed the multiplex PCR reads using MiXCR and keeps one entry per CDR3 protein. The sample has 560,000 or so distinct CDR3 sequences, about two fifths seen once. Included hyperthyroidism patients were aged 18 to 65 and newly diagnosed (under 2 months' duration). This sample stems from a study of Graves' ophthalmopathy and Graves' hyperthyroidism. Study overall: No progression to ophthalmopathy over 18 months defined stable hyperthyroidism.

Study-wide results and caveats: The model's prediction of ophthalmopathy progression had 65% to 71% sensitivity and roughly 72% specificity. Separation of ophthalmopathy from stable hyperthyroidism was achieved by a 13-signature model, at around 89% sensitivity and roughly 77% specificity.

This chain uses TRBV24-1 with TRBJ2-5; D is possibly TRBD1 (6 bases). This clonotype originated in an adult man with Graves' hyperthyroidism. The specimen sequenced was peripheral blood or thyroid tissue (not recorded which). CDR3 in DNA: TGTGCCACACAGGGCCTCACCAAACAGACCCAGTACTTC. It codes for CATQGLTKQTQYF.